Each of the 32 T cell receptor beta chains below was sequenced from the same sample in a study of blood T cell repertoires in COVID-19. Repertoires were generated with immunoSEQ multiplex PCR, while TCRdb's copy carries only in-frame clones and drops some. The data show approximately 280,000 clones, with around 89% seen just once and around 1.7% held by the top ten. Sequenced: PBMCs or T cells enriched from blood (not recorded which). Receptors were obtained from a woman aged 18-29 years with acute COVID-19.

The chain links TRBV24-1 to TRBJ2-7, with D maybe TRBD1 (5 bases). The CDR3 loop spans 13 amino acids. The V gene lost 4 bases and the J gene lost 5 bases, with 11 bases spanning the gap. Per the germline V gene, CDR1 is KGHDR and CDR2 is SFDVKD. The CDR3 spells CATSEGPVDEQYF. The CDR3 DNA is TGTGCCACCAGTGAGGGGCCCGTGGACGAGCAGTACTTC.

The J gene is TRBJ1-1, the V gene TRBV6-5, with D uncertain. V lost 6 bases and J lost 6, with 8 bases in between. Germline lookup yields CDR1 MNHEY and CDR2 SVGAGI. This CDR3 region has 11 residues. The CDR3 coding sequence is TGTGCCAGCAGGAAGCTAGCTGAAGCTTTCTTT. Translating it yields CASRKLAEAFF.

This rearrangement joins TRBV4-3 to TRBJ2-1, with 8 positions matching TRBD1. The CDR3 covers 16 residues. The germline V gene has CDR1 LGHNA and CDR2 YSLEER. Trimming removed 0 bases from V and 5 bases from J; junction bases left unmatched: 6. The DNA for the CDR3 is TGCGCCAGCAGCCAAGATCGGACAGGGACCAACAATGAGCAGTTCTTC. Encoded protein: CASSQDRTGTNNEQFF.

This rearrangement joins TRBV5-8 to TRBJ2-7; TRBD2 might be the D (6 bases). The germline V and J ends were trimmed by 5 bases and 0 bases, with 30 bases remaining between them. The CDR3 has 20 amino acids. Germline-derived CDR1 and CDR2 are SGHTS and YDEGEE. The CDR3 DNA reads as TGTGCCAGCAGAAGGGCCCCCGCAGCTTGGACCGGGGGAACCTCCTACGAGCAGTACTTC. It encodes CASRRAPAAWTGGTSYEQYF.

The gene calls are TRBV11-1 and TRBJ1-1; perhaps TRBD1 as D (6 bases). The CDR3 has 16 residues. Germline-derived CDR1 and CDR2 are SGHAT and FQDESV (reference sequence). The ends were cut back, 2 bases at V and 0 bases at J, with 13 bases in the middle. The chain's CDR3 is CASSLKRGLVNTEAFF. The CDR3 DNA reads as TGTGCCAGCAGCTTAAAAAGGGGGTTGGTGAACACTGAAGCTTTCTTT.

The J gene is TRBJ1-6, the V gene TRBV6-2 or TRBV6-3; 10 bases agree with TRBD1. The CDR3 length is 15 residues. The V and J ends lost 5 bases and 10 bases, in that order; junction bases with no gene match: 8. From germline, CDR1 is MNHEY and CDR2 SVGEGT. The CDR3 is CASSNRDRGSSPLHF. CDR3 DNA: TGTGCCAGCAGTAACCGGGACAGGGGAAGCTCACCCCTCCACTTT.

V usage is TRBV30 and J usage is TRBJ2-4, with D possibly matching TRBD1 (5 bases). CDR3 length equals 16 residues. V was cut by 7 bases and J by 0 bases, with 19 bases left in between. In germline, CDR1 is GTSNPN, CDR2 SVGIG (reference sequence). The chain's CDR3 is CASTLRAGRAKNIQYF. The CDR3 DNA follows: TGTGCCTCAACCTTAAGGGCAGGGCGAGCCAAAAACATTCAGTACTTC.

CDR3 DNA: TGCAGTGCTAGTGAGGGACTAGCGGCTGAGCAGTTCTTC. Translated: CSASEGLAAEQFF. The chain recombines TRBV20-1 with TRBJ2-1; the match to TRBD2 covers 11 bases. V lost 3 bases, J lost 9 bases, and 4 bases stayed unmatched. The CDR3 runs 13 residues. Germline CDR1 reads DFQATT; CDR2 reads SNEGSKA (reference sequence).

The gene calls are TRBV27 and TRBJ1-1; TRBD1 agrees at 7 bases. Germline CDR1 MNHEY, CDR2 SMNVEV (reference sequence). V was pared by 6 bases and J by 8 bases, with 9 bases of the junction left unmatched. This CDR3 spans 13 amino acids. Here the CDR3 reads CASRLIQGGEAFF. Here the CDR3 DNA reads TGTGCCAGCAGACTCATACAAGGGGGCGAAGCTTTCTTT.

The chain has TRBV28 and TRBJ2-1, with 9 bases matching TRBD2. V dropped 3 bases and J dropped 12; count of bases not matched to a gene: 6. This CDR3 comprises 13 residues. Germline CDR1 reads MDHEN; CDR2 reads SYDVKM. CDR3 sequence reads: CASSFSGAGGQFF. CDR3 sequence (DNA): TGTGCCAGCAGTTTCTCAGGAGCGGGGGGGCAGTTCTTC.

The CDR3 reads CASSWEAAGELFF. CDR3 coding DNA: TGTGCCAGTAGCTGGGAGGCGGCCGGGGAGCTGTTTTTT. The J gene is TRBJ2-2, the V gene TRBV19; TRBD2 is a possible D gene (6 bases). The CDR3 is 13 amino acids. Trimming took off 6 bases at V and 6 bases at J, with 11 bases between the two ends. Per the germline V gene, CDR1 is LNHDA and CDR2 is SQIVND (reference sequence).

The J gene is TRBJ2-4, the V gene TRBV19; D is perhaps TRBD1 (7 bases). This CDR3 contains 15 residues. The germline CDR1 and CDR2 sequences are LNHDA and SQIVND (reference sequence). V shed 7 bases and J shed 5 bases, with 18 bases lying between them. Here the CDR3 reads CASMRATGEENIQYF. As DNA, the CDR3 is TGTGCCAGTATGAGGGCAACAGGGGAGGAAAACATTCAGTACTTC.

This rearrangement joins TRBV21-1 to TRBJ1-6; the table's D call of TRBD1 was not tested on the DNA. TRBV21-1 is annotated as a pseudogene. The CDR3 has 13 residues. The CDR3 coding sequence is TGTGCCAGCAGCGAATACAAGAATTCACCCCTCCACTTT. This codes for CASSEYKNSPLHF.

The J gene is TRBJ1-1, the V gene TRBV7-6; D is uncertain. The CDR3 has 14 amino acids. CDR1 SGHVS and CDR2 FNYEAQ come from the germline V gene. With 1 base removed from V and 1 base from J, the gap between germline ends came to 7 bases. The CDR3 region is CASSLVRGNTEAFF. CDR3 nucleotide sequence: TGTGCCAGCAGCTTAGTAAGAGGGAACACTGAAGCTTTCTTT.

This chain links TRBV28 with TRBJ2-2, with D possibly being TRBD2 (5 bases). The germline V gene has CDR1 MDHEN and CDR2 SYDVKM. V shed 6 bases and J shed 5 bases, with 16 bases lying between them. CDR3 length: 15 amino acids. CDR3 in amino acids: CASSPPPLATGELFF. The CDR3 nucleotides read TGTGCCAGCAGCCCCCCGCCTTTAGCGACCGGGGAGCTGTTTTTT.

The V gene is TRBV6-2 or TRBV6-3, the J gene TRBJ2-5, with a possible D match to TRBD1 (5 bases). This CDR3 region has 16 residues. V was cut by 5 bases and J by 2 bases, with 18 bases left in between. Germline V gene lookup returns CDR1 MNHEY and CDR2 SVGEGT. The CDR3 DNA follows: TGTGCCAGCAGTCAACTTTTCGCAGGGAAACAAGAGACCCAGTACTTC. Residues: CASSQLFAGKQETQYF.

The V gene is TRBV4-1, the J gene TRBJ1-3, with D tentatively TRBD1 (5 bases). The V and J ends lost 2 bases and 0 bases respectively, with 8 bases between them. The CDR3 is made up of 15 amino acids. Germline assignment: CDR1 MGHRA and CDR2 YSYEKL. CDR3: CASSQRDSSGNTIYF. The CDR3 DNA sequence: TGCGCCAGCAGCCAACGAGACAGCTCTGGAAACACCATATATTTT.

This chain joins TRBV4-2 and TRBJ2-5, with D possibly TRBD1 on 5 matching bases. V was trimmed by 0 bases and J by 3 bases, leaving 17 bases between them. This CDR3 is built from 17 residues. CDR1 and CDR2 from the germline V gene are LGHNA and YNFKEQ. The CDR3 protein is CASSQEASAGREETQYF. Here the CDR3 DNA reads TGTGCCAGCAGCCAAGAGGCGTCGGCAGGGCGCGAAGAGACCCAGTACTTC.

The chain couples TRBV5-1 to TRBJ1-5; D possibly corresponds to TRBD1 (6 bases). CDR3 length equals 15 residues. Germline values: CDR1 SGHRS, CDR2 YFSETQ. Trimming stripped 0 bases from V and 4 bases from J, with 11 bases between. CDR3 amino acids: CASSLVGGANQPQHF. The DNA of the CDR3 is TGCGCCAGCAGCTTGGTGGGGGGGGCGAATCAGCCCCAGCATTTT. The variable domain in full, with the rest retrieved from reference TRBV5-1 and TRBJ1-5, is KAGVTQTPRYLIKTRGQQVTLSCSPISGHRSVSWYQQTPGQGLQFLFEYFSETQRNKGNFPGRFSGRQFSNSRSEMNVSTLELGDSALYLCASSLVGGANQPQHFGDGTRLSIL.

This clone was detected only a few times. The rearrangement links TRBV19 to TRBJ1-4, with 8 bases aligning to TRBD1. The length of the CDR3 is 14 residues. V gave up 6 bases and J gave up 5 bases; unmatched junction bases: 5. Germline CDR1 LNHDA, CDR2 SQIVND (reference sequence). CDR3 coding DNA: TGTGCCAGTAGGCCCCAGGGGGCAAATGAAAAACTGTTTTTT. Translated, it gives CASRPQGANEKLFF.

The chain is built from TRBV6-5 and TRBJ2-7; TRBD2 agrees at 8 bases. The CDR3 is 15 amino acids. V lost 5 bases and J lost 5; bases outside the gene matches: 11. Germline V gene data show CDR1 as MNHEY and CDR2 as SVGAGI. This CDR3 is CASSISGTRSHEQYF. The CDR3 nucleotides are TGTGCCAGCAGTATCTCCGGGACTAGGAGTCACGAGCAGTACTTC.

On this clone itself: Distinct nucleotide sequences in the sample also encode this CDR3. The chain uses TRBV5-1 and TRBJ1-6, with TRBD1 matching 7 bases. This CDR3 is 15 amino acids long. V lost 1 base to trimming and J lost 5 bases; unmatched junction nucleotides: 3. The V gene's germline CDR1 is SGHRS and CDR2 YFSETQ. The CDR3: CASSLRTGNNSPLHF. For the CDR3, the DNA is TGCGCCAGCAGCTTGAGGACAGGAAATAATTCACCCCTCCACTTT.

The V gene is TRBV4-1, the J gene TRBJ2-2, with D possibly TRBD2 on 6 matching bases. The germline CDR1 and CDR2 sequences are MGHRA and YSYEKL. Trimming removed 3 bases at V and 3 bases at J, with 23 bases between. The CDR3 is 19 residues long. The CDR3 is CASSQYLRPGGGDTGELFF. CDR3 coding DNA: TGCGCCAGCAGCCAGTATTTACGACCCGGGGGTGGGGACACCGGGGAGCTGTTTTTT.

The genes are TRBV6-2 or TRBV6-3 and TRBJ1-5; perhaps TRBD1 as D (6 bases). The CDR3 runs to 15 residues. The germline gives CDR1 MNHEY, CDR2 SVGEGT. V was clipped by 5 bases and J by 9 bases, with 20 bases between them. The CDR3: CASSAQTGFTAPQHF. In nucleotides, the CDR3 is TGTGCCAGCAGTGCCCAAACAGGGTTTACAGCGCCCCAGCATTTT.

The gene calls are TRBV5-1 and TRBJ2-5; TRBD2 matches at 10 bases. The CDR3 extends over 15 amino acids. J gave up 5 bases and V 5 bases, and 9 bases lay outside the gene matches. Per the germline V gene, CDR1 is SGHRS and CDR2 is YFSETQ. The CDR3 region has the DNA TGCGCCAGCAGTCCTCTAGCGGGAGACCGGGAGACCCAGTACTTC. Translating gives CASSPLAGDRETQYF. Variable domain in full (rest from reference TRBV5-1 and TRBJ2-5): KAGVTQTPRYLIKTRGQQVTLSCSPISGHRSVSWYQQTPGQGLQFLFEYFSETQRNKGNFPGRFSGRQFSNSRSEMNVSTLELGDSALYLCASSPLAGDRETQYFGPGTRLLVL.

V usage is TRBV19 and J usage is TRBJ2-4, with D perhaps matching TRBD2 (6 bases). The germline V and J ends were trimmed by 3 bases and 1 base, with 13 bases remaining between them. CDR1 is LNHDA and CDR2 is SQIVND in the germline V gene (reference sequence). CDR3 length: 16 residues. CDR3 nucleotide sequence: TGTGCCAGTAGTATCGAGGGTCGGGGGGCCAAAAACATTCAGTACTTC. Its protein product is CASSIEGRGAKNIQYF.

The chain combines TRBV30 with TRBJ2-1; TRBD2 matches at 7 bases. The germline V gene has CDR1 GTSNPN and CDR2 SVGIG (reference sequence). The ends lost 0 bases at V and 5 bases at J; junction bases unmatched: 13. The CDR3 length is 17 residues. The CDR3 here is CAWSVLWASGSNNEQFF. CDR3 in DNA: TGTGCCTGGAGTGTACTCTGGGCTAGCGGTTCGAACAATGAGCAGTTCTTC.

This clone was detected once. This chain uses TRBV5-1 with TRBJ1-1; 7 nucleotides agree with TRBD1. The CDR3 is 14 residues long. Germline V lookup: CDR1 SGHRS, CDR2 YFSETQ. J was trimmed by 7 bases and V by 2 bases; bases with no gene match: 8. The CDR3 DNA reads TGCGCCAGCAGCTTCTCACAGGGGCGCAGTGAAGCTTTCTTT. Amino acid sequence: CASSFSQGRSEAFF.

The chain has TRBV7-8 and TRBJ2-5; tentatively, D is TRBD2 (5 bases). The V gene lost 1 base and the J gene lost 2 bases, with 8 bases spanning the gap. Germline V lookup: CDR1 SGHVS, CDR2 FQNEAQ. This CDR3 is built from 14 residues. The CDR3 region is CASSLGRQQETQYF. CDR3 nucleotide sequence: TGTGCCAGCAGCTTAGGGAGGCAACAAGAGACCCAGTACTTC.

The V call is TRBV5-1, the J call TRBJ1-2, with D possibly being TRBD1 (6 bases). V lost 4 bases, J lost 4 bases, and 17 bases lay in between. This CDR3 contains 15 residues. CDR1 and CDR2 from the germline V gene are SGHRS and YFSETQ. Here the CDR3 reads CASSQDRQVGYGYTF. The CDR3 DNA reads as TGCGCCAGCAGCCAAGACCGACAGGTTGGCTATGGCTACACCTTC.

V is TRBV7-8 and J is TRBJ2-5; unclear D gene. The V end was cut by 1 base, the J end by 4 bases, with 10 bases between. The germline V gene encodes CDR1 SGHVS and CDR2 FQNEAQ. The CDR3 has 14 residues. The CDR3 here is CASSLGSPVETQYF. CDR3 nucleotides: TGTGCCAGCAGCTTAGGTAGCCCTGTAGAGACCCAGTACTTC.

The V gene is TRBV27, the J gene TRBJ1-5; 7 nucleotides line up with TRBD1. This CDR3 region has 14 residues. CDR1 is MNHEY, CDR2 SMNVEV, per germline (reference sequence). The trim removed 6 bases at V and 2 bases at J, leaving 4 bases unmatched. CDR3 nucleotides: TGTGCCAGCAGACCAGGACAGGGCAATCAGCCCCAGCATTTT. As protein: CASRPGQGNQPQHF.